The entry below describes one T cell receptor (beta chain). These data originate in a study of blood T cell repertoires in COVID-19. On the study more broadly: PBMCs, B-cell-depleted T cells, or T cells were the source of the cDNA or gDNA that made up the material.

Study processing details: Estimated nucleated cell counts came from reference gene primer amplification. Clones were read by immunoSEQ multiplex PCR, and TCRdb kept only the in-frame ones, dropping some. V and J calls and clone size are those listed in that table; D and trimming were worked out from the DNA. Among about 300,000 clones listed, over 75% were seen once. Per the germline V gene, CDR1 is SQVTM and CDR2 is ANQGSEA. V was cut by 6 bases and J by 1 base, with 15 bases left in between. This CDR3 contains 14 residues. Cohorts were determined from participant-reported clinical history. What the recovered Cohort 3 donors had was two negative PCRs, clearance, or symptom resolution.

The sequenced sample consisted of PBMCs or T cells enriched from blood (not recorded which). The sequence was collected from a man younger than 45 who had recovered from COVID-19. The rearrangement uses TRBV29-1 and TRBJ1-2; D perhaps matches TRBD1 (5 bases). For the CDR3, the DNA is TGCAGCGTCGTGGGGGGGAGAAATAACTATGGCTACACCTTC. It codes for CSVVGGRNNYGYTF.